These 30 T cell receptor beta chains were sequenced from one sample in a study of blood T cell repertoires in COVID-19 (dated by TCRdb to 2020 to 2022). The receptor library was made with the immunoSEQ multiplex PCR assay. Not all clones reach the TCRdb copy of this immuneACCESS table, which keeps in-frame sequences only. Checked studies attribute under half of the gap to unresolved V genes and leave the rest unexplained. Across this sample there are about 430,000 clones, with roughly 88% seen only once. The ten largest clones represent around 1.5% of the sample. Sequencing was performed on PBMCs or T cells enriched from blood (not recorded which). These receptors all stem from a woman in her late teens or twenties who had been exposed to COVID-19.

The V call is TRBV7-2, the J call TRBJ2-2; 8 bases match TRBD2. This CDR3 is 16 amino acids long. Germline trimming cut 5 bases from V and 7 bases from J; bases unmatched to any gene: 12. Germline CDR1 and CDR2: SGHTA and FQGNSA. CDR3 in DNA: TGTGCCAGCAGCCCACGTCTCGGGAGGGCCGGCGGGGAGCTGTTTTTT. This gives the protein CASSPRLGRAGGELFF.

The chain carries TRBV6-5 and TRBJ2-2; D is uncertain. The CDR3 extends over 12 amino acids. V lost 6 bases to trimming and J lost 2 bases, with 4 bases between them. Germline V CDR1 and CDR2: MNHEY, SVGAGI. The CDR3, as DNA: TGTGCCAGCAGAGCCAACACCGGGGAGCTGTTTTTT. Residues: CASRANTGELFF.

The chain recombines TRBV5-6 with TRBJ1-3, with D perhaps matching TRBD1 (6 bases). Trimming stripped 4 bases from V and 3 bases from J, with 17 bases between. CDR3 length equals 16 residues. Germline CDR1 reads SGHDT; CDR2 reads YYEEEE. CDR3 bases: TGTGCCAGCAGCGCGGTGGAGCGGGGGCTTGGAAACACCATATATTTT. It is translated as CASSAVERGLGNTIYF.

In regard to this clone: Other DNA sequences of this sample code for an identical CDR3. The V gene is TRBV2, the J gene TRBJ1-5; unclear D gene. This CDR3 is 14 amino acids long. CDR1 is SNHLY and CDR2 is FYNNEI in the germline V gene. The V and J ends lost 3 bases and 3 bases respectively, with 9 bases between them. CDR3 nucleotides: TGTGCCAGCAGTGACCCCAGGAACAATCAGCCCCAGCATTTT. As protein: CASSDPRNNQPQHF. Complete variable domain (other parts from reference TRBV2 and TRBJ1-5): EPEVTQTPSHQVTQMGQEVILRCVPISNHLYFYWYRQILGQKVEFLVSFYNNEISEKSEIFDDQFSVERPDGSNFTLKIRSTKLEDSAMYFCASSDPRNNQPQHFGDGTRLSIL.

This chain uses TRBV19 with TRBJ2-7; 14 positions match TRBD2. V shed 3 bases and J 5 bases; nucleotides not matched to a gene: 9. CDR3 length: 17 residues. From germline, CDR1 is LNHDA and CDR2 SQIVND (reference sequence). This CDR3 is CASSIPQGTSGRNEQYF. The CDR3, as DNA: TGTGCCAGTAGTATCCCCCAAGGGACTAGCGGGAGAAACGAGCAGTACTTC.

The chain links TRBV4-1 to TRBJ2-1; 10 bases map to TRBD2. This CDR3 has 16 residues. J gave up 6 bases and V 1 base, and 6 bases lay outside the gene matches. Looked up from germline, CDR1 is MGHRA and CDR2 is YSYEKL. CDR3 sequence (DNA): TGCGCCAGCAGCCAAGCTAGCGGGGGCCCTTCCAATGAGCAGTTCTTC. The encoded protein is CASSQASGGPSNEQFF.

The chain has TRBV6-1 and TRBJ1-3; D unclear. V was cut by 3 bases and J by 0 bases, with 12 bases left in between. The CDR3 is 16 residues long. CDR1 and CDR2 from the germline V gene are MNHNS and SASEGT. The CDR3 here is CASSEGSGISGNTIYF. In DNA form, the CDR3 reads TGTGCCAGCAGTGAGGGTTCGGGGATCTCTGGAAACACCATATATTTT.

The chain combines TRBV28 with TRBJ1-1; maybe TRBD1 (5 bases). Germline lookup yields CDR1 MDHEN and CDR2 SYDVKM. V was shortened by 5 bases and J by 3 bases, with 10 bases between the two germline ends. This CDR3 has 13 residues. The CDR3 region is CASSPTGYTEAFF. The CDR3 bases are TGTGCCAGCAGTCCAACAGGCTACACTGAAGCTTTCTTT.

CDR3 sequence: CASSERVLYEQYF. CDR3 nucleotides: TGTGCCAGCAGTGAGCGGGTACTCTACGAGCAGTACTTC. This chain uses TRBV27 with TRBJ2-7, with a possible D match to TRBD2 (6 bases). From germline, CDR1 is MNHEY and CDR2 SMNVEV (reference sequence). Trimming cost V 5 bases and J 3 bases, with 11 bases left between them. The CDR3 contains 13 residues.

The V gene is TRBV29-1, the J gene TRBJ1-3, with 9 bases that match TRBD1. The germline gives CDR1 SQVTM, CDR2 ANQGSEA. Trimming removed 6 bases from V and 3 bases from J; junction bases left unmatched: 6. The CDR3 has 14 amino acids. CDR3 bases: TGCAGCGTGGACCAGACAGGGGGTGGAAACACCATATATTTT. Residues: CSVDQTGGGNTIYF.

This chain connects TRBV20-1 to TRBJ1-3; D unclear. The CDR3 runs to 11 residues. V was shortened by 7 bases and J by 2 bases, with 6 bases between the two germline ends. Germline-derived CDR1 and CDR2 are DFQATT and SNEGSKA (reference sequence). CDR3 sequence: CSVAAGNTIYF. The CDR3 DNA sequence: TGCAGTGTCGCGGCTGGAAACACCATATATTTT.

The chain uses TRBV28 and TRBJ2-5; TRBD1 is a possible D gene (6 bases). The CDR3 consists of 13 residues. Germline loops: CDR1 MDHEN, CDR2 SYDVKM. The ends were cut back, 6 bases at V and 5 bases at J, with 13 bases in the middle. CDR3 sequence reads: CASRKQGQETQYF. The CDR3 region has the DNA TGTGCCAGCAGGAAACAGGGTCAGGAGACCCAGTACTTC.

CDR3 bases: TGTGCCAGCAGCCAAGCAGGGGACACTGAAGCTTTCTTT. It codes for CASSQAGDTEAFF. This chain uses TRBV4-2 with TRBJ1-1, with a weak D call TRBD1 (6 bases). The V and J ends lost 1 base and 3 bases respectively, with 6 bases between them. The CDR3 runs 13 residues. The germline V gene encodes CDR1 LGHNA and CDR2 YNFKEQ.

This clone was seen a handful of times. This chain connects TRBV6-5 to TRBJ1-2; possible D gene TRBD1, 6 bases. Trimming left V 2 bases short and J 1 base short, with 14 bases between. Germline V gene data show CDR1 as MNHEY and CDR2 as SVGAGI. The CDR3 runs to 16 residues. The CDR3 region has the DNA TGTGCCAGCAGTTACACTGGACAGTCGTTTAACTATGGCTACACCTTC. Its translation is CASSYTGQSFNYGYTF.

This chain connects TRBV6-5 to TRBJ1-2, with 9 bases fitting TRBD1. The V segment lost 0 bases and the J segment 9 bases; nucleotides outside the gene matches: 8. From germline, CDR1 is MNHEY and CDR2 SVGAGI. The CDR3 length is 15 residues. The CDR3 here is CASSYSGTGTGSYTF. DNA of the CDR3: TGTGCCAGCAGTTACTCGGGGACGGGGACAGGGAGCTACACCTTC.

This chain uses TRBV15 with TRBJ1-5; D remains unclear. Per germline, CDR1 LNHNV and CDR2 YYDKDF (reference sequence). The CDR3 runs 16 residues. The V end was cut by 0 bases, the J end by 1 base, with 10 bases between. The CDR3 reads CATSRDPGMSNQPQHF. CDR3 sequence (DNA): TGTGCCACCAGCAGAGATCCCGGGATGAGCAATCAGCCCCAGCATTTT.

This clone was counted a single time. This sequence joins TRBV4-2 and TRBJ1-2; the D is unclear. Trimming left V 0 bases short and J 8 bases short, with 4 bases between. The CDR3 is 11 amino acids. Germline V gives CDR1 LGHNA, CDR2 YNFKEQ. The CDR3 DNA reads TGTGCCAGCAGCCAAGAGCGGGGCTACACCTTC. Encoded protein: CASSQERGYTF.

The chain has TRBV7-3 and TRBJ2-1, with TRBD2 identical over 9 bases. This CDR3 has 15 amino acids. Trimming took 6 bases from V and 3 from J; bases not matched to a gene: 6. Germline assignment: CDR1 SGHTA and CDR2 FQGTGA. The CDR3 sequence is CASSPAGGFYNEQFF. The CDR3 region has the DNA TGTGCCAGCAGTCCAGCGGGGGGTTTCTACAATGAGCAGTTCTTC.

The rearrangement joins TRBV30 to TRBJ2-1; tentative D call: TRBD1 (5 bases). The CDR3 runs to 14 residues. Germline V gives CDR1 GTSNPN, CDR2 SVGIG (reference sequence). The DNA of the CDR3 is TGTGCTTCTAACACAGGAGACACCAACAATGAGCAGTTCTTC. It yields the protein CASNTGDTNNEQFF.

CDR3 in DNA: TGTGCCAGCAGCCAAGATACCCCACAGACGTTTAGCACAGATACGCAGTATTTT. Protein sequence: CASSQDTPQTFSTDTQYF. The chain links TRBV4-2 to TRBJ2-3; no clear D gene. Germline assignment: CDR1 LGHNA and CDR2 YNFKEQ. The CDR3 totals 18 residues. Trimming pared 0 bases from V and 0 bases from J, leaving 16 bases between.

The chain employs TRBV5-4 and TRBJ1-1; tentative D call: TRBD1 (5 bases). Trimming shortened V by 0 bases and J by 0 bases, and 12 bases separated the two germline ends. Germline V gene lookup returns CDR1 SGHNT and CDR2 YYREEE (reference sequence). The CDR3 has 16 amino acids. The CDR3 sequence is CASSLEGVSMNTEAFF. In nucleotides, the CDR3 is TGTGCCAGCAGCTTGGAAGGGGTCTCCATGAACACTGAAGCTTTCTTT.

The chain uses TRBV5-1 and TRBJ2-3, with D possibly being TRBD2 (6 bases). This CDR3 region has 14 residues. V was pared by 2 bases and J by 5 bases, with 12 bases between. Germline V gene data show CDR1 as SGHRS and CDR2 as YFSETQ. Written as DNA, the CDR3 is TGCGCCAGCAGCTTCGGGAGACCCGGAGATACGCAGTATTTT. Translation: CASSFGRPGDTQYF.

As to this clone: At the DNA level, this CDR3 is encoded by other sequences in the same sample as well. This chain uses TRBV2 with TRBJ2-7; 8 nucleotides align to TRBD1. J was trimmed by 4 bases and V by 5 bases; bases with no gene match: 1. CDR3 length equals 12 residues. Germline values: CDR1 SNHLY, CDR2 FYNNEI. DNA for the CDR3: TGTGCCAGCAGTAGACAGGGGTACGAGCAGTACTTC. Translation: CASSRQGYEQYF.

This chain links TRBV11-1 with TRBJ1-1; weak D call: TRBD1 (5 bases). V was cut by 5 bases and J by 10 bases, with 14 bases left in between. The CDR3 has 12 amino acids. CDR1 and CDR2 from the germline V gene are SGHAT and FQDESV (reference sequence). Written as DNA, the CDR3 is TGTGCCAGCAGCGACGACAGAATTCTAGCTTTCTTT. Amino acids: CASSDDRILAFF.

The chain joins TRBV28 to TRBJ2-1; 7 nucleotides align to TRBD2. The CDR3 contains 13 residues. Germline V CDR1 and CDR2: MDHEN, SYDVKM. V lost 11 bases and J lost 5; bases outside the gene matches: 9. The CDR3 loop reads CAAVRRENNEQFF. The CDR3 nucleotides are TGTGCCGCGGTGCGGCGGGAGAACAATGAGCAGTTCTTC.

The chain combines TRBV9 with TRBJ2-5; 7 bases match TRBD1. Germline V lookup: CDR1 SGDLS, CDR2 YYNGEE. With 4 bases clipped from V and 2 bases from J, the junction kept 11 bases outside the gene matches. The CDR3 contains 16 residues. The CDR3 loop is CASSHPRDSVQETQYF. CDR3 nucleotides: TGTGCCAGCAGCCACCCTCGGGACAGTGTACAAGAGACCCAGTACTTC.

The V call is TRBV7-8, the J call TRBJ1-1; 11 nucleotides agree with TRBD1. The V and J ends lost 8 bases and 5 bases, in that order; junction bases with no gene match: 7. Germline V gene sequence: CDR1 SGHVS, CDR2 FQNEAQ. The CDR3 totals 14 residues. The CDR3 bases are TGTGCCAGCGGACAGGGGGCGCGGAGTACTGAAGCTTTCTTT. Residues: CASGQGARSTEAFF.

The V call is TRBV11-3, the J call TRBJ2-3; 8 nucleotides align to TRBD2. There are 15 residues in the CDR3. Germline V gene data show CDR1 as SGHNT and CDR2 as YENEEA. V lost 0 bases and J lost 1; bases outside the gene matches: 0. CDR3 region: CASSLDGRGTDTQYF. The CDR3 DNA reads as TGTGCCAGCAGCTTAGACGGGAGGGGCACAGATACGCAGTATTTT.

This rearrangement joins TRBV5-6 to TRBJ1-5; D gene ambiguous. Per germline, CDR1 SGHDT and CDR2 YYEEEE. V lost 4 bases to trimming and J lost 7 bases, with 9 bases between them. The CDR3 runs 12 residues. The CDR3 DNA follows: TGTGCCAGCAGCACGCAGAACCAGCCCCAGCATTTT. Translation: CASSTQNQPQHF.

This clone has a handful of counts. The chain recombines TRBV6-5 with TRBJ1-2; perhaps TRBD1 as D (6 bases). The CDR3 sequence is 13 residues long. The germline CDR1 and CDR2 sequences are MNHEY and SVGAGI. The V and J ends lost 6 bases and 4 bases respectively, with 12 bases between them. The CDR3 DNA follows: TGTGCCAGCAGCTATGTAGGGGGCTATGGCTACACCTTC. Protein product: CASSYVGGYGYTF.